The rows below give T cell receptor beta chains drawn from one sample of a study of T cell repertoires in cytomegalovirus infection. Via MiXCR, TCRdb re-called the reads, giving one row per CDR3 protein. The sample lists approximately 260,000 distinct CDR3 sequences; about 17% were seen once. The sequenced sample was CD8+ T cells from PBMCs. These receptors came from a human donor in good health (CMV status not recorded). Some clones in this sample may be carry-over from other donors' samples. Both conserved end residues are part of each CDR3. The D gene is left open where the match is weak. The size field is filled for only some rows; it gives once, few, many or a size class.

v_call	clone_size	d_call	j_call	cdr3_nt	cdr3_aa
TRBV4-1	NA	NA	TRBJ1-6	TGCGCCAGCAGCCAAGACGCAGACCAGTACTCCTATAATTCACCCCTCCACTTT	CASSQDADQYSYNSPLHF
TRBV7-9	NA	NA	TRBJ2-7	TGTGCCAGCAGCCACACGGGCTACGAGCAGTACTTC	CASSHTGYEQYF
TRBV6-2/TRBV6-3	NA	TRBD2	TRBJ2-3	TGTGCCAGCAGTTACGAGGGACCGGGAGGCTTTAGCACAGATACGCAGTATTTT	CASSYEGPGGFSTDTQYF
TRBV7-8	few	NA	TRBJ1-2	TGTGCCAGCAGCTTAAGGGCAGGGAACAACTACACCTTC	CASSLRAGNNYTF
TRBV18	NA	NA	TRBJ2-3	TGTGCCAGCTCACCACCAGATTACCGGGACGGAACAGATACGCAGTATTTT	CASSPPDYRDGTDTQYF
TRBV20-1	once	TRBD1	TRBJ2-4	TGCAGTGCTACAGACAGGGACACCTGGGCCAAAAACATTCAGTACTTC	CSATDRDTWAKNIQYF
TRBV27	NA	TRBD1	TRBJ1-2	TGTGCCAGCAGTTCGGCGAATGACAGGGATGGCTACACCTTC	CASSSANDRDGYTF
TRBV19	many	NA	TRBJ2-3	TGTGCCAGTAGTACTCTCAAGCAGGTCCCAGATACGCAGTATTTT	CASSTLKQVPDTQYF
TRBV2	NA	NA	TRBJ2-1	TGTGCCAGCAGTACAAGGACTGAAGAGCAGTTCTTC	CASSTRTEEQFF
TRBV5-4	few	TRBD1	TRBJ1-6	TGTGCCAGCAGTGCTGGACAGGGAGGTAATTCACCCCTCCACTTT	CASSAGQGGNSPLHF
TRBV7-8	many	NA	TRBJ1-5	TGTGCCAGCAGGCTCTCCCAAGGCAATCAGCCCCAGCATTTT	CASRLSQGNQPQHF
TRBV9	few	TRBD2	TRBJ2-2	TGTGCCAGCAGCGGGACTAGCGGGGGGGCCGACGGGGAGCTGTTTTTT	CASSGTSGGADGELFF
TRBV15	NA	NA	TRBJ1-5	TGTGCCACCAGCAGAGTAGGGACGGGGACGGTTACAGGGAAGCCCCAGCATTTT	CATSRVGTGTVTGKPQHF
TRBV7-8	few	NA	TRBJ1-5	TGTGCCAGCAGCGCGGACTGGGGCCCGCAATCAGCCCAGCATTTT	CASSADWGPQSAQHF
TRBV6-5	many	NA	TRBJ1-2	TGTGCCAGCAGTTACAGTGGCGATGGCTACACCTTC	CASSYSGDGYTF
TRBV7-9	many	NA	TRBJ2-1	TGTGCCAGCAGCCCCCTAGGTAACAATGAGCAGTTCTTC	CASSPLGNNEQFF